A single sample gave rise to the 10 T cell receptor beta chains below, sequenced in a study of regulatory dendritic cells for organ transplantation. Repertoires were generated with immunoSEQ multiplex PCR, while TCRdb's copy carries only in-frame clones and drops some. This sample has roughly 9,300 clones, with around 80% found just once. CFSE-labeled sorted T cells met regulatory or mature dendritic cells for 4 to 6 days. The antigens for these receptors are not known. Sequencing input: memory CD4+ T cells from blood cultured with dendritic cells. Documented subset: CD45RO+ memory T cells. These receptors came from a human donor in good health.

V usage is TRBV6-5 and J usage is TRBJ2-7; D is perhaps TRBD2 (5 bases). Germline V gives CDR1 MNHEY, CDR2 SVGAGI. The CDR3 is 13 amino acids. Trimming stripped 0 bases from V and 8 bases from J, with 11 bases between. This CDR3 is CASSYSPLEKQYF. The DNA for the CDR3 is TGTGCCAGCAGTTACTCGCCACTAGAAAAGCAGTACTTC.

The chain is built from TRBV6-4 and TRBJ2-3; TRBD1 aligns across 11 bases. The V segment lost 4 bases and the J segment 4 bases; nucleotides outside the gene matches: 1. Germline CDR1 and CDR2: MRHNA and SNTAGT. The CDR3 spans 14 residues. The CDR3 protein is CASSGTGGADTQYF. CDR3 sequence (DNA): TGTGCCAGCAGTGGGACAGGGGGCGCAGATACGCAGTATTTT.

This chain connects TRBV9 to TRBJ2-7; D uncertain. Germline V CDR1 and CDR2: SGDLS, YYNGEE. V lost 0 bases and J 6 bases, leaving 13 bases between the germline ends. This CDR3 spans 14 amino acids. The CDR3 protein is CASSVEPGLAEQYF. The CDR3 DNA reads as TGTGCCAGCAGCGTAGAGCCAGGTCTCGCCGAGCAGTACTTC.

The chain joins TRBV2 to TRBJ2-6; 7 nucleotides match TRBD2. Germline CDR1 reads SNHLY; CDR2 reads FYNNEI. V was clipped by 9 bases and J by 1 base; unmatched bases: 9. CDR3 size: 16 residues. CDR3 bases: TGTGCCAGTGTTCGGGAGGCCCAGTCTGGGGCCAACGTCCTGACTTTC. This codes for CASVREAQSGANVLTF. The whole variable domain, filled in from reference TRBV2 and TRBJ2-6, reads EPEVTQTPSHQVTQMGQEVILRCVPISNHLYFYWYRQILGQKVEFLVSFYNNEISEKSEIFDDQFSVERPDGSNFTLKIRSTKLEDSAMYFCASVREAQSGANVLTFGAGSRLTVL.

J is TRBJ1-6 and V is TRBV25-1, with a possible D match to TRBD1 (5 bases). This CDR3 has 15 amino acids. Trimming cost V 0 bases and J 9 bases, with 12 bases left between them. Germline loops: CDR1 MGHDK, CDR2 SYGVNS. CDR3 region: CASSEYKGYGSPLHF. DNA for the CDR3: TGTGCCAGCAGTGAATATAAGGGGTACGGTTCACCCCTCCACTTT.

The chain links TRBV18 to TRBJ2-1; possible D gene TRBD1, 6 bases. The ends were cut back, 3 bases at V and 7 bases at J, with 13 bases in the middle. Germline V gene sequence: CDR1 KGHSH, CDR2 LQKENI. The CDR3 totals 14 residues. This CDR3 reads CASSPFAQGNEQFF. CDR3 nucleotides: TGTGCCAGCTCACCCTTCGCCCAGGGGAATGAGCAGTTCTTC.

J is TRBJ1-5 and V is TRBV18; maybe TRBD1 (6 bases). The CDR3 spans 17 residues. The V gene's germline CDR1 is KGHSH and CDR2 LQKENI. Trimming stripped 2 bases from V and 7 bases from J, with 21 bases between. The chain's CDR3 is CASSPAQDRLSRQPQHF. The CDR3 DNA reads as TGTGCCAGCTCACCAGCTCAGGACAGACTATCTAGGCAGCCCCAGCATTTT.

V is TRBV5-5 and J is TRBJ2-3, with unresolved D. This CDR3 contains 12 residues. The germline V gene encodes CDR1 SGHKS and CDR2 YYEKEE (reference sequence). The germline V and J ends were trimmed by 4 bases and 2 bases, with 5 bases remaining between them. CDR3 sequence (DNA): TGTGCCAGCAGCCAGGACACAGATACGCAGTATTTT. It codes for CASSQDTDTQYF.

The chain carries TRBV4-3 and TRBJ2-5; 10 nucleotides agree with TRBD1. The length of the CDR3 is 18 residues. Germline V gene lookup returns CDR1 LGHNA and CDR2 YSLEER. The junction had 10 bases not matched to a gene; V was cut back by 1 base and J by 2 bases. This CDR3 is CASSQAWAGTGEQETQYF. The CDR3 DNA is TGCGCCAGCAGCCAAGCCTGGGCCGGGACAGGGGAGCAAGAGACCCAGTACTTC.

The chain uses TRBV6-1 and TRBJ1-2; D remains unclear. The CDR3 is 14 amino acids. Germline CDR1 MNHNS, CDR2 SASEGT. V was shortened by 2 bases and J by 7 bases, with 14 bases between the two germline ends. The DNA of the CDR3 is TGTGCCAGCAGTGAACAGGTCTTTATTGGTGGCTACACCTTC. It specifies CASSEQVFIGGYTF.